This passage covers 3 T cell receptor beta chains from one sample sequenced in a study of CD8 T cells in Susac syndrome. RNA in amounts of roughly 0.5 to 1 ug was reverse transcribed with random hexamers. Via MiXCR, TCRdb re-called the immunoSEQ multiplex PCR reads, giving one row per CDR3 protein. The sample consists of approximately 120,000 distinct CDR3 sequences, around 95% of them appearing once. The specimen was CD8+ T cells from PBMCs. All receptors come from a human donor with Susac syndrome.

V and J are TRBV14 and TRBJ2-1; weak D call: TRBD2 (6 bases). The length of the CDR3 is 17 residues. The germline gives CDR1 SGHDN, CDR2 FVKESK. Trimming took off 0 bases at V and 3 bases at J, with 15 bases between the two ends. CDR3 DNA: TGTGCCAGCAGCCAAGAAGATGCGCCGACTAGCTACAATGAGCAGTTCTTC. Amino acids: CASSQEDAPTSYNEQFF.

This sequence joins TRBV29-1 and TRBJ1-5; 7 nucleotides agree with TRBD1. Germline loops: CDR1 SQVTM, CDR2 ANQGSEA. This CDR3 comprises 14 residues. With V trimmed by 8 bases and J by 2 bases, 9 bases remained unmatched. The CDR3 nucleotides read TGCAGCTTGGGGCAGGGGGTATGCAATCAGCCCCAGCATTTT. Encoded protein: CSLGQGVCNQPQHF.

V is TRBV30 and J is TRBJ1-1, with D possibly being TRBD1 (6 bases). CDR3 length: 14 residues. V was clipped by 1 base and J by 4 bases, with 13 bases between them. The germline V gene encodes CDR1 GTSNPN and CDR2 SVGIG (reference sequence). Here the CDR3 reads CAWSGVRGGTEAFF. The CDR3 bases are TGTGCCTGGAGTGGTGTCAGGGGAGGCACTGAAGCTTTCTTT.